The clone carrying this T cell receptor beta chain was observed a few times. Its antigen is unknown. This sample is part of a study of T-cell memory formation after mild COVID-19. Broader study findings: Confirmation of SARS-CoV-2 specificity was lacking for second-wave clones peaking day 37.

The CDR3 loop spans 12 amino acids. In germline, CDR1 is SGHVT, CDR2 SQSDAQ. V was pared by 5 bases and J by 4 bases, with 9 bases between. TCRdb reprocessed the 5' RACE reads via MiXCR and lists one record per CDR3 protein. This table has 150,000 to 200,000 distinct CDR3 sequences, more than 9% appearing once. The sequence was collected from a man aged 18-30 years who had mild COVID-19 (a few samples of this study predate the infection). Cell type and time point are not known. Sequencing used PBMCs or a T cell subset sorted from them (not recorded which). This rearrangement joins TRBV7-4 to TRBJ2-7, with D unclear. The CDR3 DNA follows: TGTGCCAGCAGCAGTTACCCTTACGAGCAGTACGTC. This codes for CASSSYPYEQYV.